This entry lists 12 T cell receptor beta chains sequenced from one sample in a study of Graves' ophthalmopathy and Graves' hyperthyroidism (dated by TCRdb to the late 2010s). These reads were obtained on an Illumina HiSeq 2000. For repertoire sequencing, the TCR beta CDR3 regions were amplified from RNA transcripts. A first-round RT-PCR used HTBI primers with the Qiagen OneStep RT-PCR kit, followed by a second-round multiplex PCR, size selection and purification. TCRdb ran its own pipeline on the public reads, namely fastp trimming at Q25 and MiXCR clone calling, and kept in-frame beta chains. One record per CDR3 amino acid sequence lists the most common genes and DNA. This sample has 1 million to 1.3 million distinct CDR3 sequences in its table, and about 40% of those were observed once. The ten most abundant clones make up over 8.5% of the sample. Sequenced input: peripheral blood or thyroid tissue (not recorded which). These receptors were obtained from an adult man with Graves' hyperthyroidism.

Of note for this clonotype: Being one base from a much bigger clone, this may be a read error. This chain joins TRBV12-3 or TRBV12-4 and TRBJ1-2, with D hard to call. The V gene lost 5 bases and the J gene lost 4 bases, with 14 bases spanning the gap. The CDR3 runs to 14 residues. CDR3 loop: CASSPGPGIYGYTF. Written as DNA, the CDR3 is TGTGCCAGCAGTCCCGGGCCTGGGATCTATGGCTACACCTTC.

This chain joins TRBV3-1 and TRBJ2-2, with 9 positions matching TRBD2. The CDR3 spans 17 residues. Trimming at V came to 3 bases and at J to 2 bases, leaving 7 bases not matched to a gene. The germline gives CDR1 LGHDT, CDR2 YNNKEL (reference sequence). The CDR3 nucleotides are TGTGCCAGCAGCCATACCATGACTAGCGGAAACACCGGGGAGCTGTTTTTT. Translation: CASSHTMTSGNTGELFF.

The rearrangement links TRBV6-2 or TRBV6-3 to TRBJ2-2, with a weak D call TRBD2 (6 bases). The CDR3 spans 16 residues. Germline V lookup: CDR1 MNHEY, CDR2 SVGEGT. The ends were cut back, 2 bases at V and 0 bases at J, with 10 bases in the middle. The CDR3 DNA sequence: TGTGCCAGCAGTTACGGGCGGGGCCCGAACACCGGGGAGCTGTTTTTT. Protein product: CASSYGRGPNTGELFF.

This sequence joins TRBV6-6 and TRBJ1-3, with D possibly matching TRBD1 (5 bases). V was clipped by 5 bases and J by 0 bases, with 11 bases between them. From germline, CDR1 is MNHNY and CDR2 SVGAGI (reference sequence). The CDR3 length is 15 residues. CDR3 coding DNA: TGTGCCAGCAGTAGGACGACAGCCTCTGGAAACACCATATATTTT. As protein: CASSRTTASGNTIYF.

The gene calls are TRBV25-1 and TRBJ1-2; tentative D call: TRBD1 (5 bases). CDR3 length: 13 amino acids. Germline CDR1 MGHDK, CDR2 SYGVNS. Trimming shortened V by 8 bases and J by 6 bases, and 16 bases separated the two germline ends. CDR3 sequence (DNA): TGTGCCAGCTATTGGACACCGGGGGATGGCTACACCTTC. This codes for CASYWTPGDGYTF.

This clonotype was counted only a few times. This CDR3 is CASSQRRGGASYEQYF. The CDR3 DNA follows: TGCGCCAGCAGCCAGCGGCGCGGGGGGGCGTCATACGAGCAGTACTTC. The gene calls are TRBV4-3 and TRBJ2-7; 9 positions match TRBD2. The CDR3 is 16 residues long. In germline, CDR1 is LGHNA, CDR2 YSLEER. Trimming took 3 bases from V and 4 from J; bases not matched to a gene: 10.

The chain carries TRBV2 and TRBJ2-7; perhaps TRBD2 as D (5 bases). CDR1 and CDR2 from the germline V gene are SNHLY and FYNNEI. The CDR3 contains 14 residues. V was pared by 5 bases and J by 4 bases, with 15 bases between. Here the CDR3 reads CASSLRGPGYEQYF. The CDR3 DNA follows: TGTGCCAGCAGTTTACGAGGGCCGGGTTACGAGCAGTACTTC. Based on the CDR3 plus reference TRBV2 and TRBJ2-7, the full variable domain is EPEVTQTPSHQVTQMGQEVILRCVPISNHLYFYWYRQILGQKVEFLVSFYNNEISEKSEIFDDQFSVERPDGSNFTLKIRSTKLEDSAMYFCASSLRGPGYEQYFGPGTRLTVT.

A few counts support this clonotype. V gene TRBV11-2 combines with J gene TRBJ2-5; 9 nucleotides agree with TRBD1. The germline V gene encodes CDR1 SGHAT and CDR2 FQNNGV. CDR3 length equals 17 residues. Losses at the gene ends were 4 bases for V and 0 bases for J; bases not matched to a gene: 9. CDR3 in DNA: TGTGCCAGCAGCTATGAACCGGGACAGGGCCACCAAGAGACCCAGTACTTC. Translating gives CASSYEPGQGHQETQYF.

Note on this clonotype: A much more abundant neighbour one base away suggests this may be a read error. V and J are TRBV7-2 and TRBJ2-7; TRBD1 matches 9 bases. V trimming: 4 bases; J trimming: 2 bases; junction bases outside the gene matches: 6. The CDR3 is 15 amino acids. Germline CDR1 is SGHTA and CDR2 is FQGNSA. DNA of the CDR3: TGTGCCAGCAGCTCCCGGGACAGGGAACCCTACGAGCAGTACTTC. Translation: CASSSRDREPYEQYF.

About this clonotype itself: Since the CDR3 does not end with the conserved phenylalanine or tryptophan, this likely comes from a read error. The chain joins TRBV6-5 to TRBJ1-5; no firm D call. CDR3 length: 14 residues. The ends were cut back, 4 bases at V and 4 bases at J, with 11 bases in the middle. Germline lookup yields CDR1 MNHEY and CDR2 SVGAGI. The CDR3 DNA follows: TGTGCCAGCAGTTTCCGGAGTGAGAATCAGCCCCAGCATCTT. Its translation: CASSFRSENQPQHL.

The chain's CDR3 is CASSFRGVSPLHF. The CDR3 nucleotides are TGTGCCAGCAGTTTTAGGGGCGTCTCACCCCTCCACTTT. The chain joins TRBV28 to TRBJ1-6; TRBD1 is a possible D gene (5 bases). In germline, CDR1 is MDHEN, CDR2 SYDVKM. This CDR3 spans 13 amino acids. Deletions cut 3 bases from V and 10 bases from J, with 10 bases between.

This clonotype was detected many times. V and J are TRBV5-1 and TRBJ1-2; D is unclear. CDR1 SGHRS and CDR2 YFSETQ come from the germline V gene. Trimming cost V 5 bases and J 4 bases, with 15 bases left between them. This CDR3 spans 14 amino acids. CDR3 nucleotide sequence: TGCGCCAGCAGATCTGCCCGGGGAGGCTATGGCTACACCTTC. It yields the protein CASRSARGGYGYTF.